This T cell receptor beta chain came from a study of blood T cell repertoires in COVID-19. About the study: T cells, B-cell-depleted T cells, or PBMCs provided the cDNA or gDNA that served as material.

This CDR3 has 14 amino acids. The ends were cut back, 3 bases at V and 6 bases at J, with 12 bases in the middle. The germline gives CDR1 LGHDT, CDR2 YNNKEL (reference sequence). Donors in Cohort 3 counted as recovered after two negative PCRs, clearance, or symptom resolution. The protocol was immunoSEQ multiplex PCR, while the TCRdb copy is restricted to in-frame clones and leaves out a portion. The table lists some 300,000 clones, over 75% of them singletons. The V gene is TRBV3-1 (or the pseudogene TRBV3-2), the J gene TRBJ1-5; D is unclear. Sequencing was carried out using PBMCs or T cells enriched from blood (not recorded which). This sequence originates from a woman in her 30s who had recovered from COVID-19. In nucleotides, the CDR3 is TGTGCCAGCAGCCACGGGTTTGCTGGTCAGCCCCAGCATTTT. Its translation: CASSHGFAGQPQHF.